The 22 T cell receptor beta chains reported below all come from one sample, sequenced in a study of T-cell reconstitution after alpha-beta-depleted transplantation in children. Construction of the TCRbeta library involved unique molecular identifiers. Using its own MiXCR run on the PCR reads, TCRdb lists one record per CDR3 protein. The sample has roughly 49,000 distinct CDR3 sequences; around 8.8% are singletons. The sequencing here drew on PBMCs, mostly from graft donor cells, taken 60 days after TCRalphabeta/CD19-depleted stem cell transplant. These receptors all come from a male patient aged 2 to 9 who had a stem cell transplant for chronic granulomatous disease, so the T cells may come from the graft donor.

This clonotype was seen many times. This chain's CDR3 is CASRQGITGELFF. The DNA for the CDR3 is TGCGCCAGCAGGCAGGGAATCACCGGGGAGCTGTTTTTT. The rearrangement joins TRBV10-2 to TRBJ2-2; D possibly corresponds to TRBD1 (5 bases). In germline, CDR1 is WSHSY, CDR2 SAAADI. CDR3 length: 13 residues. Trimming cost V 6 bases and J 4 bases, with 9 bases left between them.

In its sample, this clonotype was seen many times. The CDR3 reads CSVFSGRLEQFF. Here the CDR3 DNA reads TGCAGCGTTTTTAGCGGGAGACTTGAGCAGTTCTTC. The chain has TRBV29-1 and TRBJ2-1, with 9 bases that match TRBD2. Germline V CDR1 and CDR2: SQVTM, ANQGSEA. The CDR3 covers 12 residues. V shed 5 bases, J shed 9 bases, and the junction held 5 bases outside the gene matches.

This clonotype came up once. The rearrangement links TRBV7-2 to TRBJ1-4, with TRBD1 matching over 9 bases. This CDR3 is 14 amino acids long. Per germline, CDR1 SGHTA and CDR2 FQGNSA. With V trimmed by 8 bases and J by 3 bases, 4 bases remained unmatched. The CDR3 DNA reads as TGTGCCAGCGCGAGACAGGGGGCTAATGAAAAACTGTTTTTT. Translation gives CASARQGANEKLFF.

This clonotype was seen repeatedly, ten times or more. This rearrangement joins TRBV18 to TRBJ1-1; TRBD1 might be the D (6 bases). Germline CDR1 reads KGHSH; CDR2 reads LQKENI. Trimming took 1 base from V and 2 from J, leaving 23 bases between them. The CDR3 extends over 19 amino acids. Here the CDR3 reads CASSPRGAGTFGINTEAFF. The CDR3 DNA follows: TGTGCCAGCTCACCACGGGGTGCTGGGACATTTGGGATCAACACTGAAGCTTTCTTT.

This clonotype occurred many times. The V gene is TRBV5-1, the J gene TRBJ2-5; D is perhaps TRBD1 (6 bases). Germline lookup yields CDR1 SGHRS and CDR2 YFSETQ. V lost 0 bases and J 2 bases, leaving 8 bases between the germline ends. This CDR3 contains 14 residues. CDR3 sequence reads: CASSLGQEQETQYF. As DNA, the CDR3 is TGCGCCAGCAGCTTGGGACAGGAACAAGAGACCCAGTACTTC.

This clonotype was detected many times. The CDR3 here is CASSLHRAETGELFF. CDR3 bases: TGCGCCAGCAGCTTGCACAGAGCAGAGACCGGGGAGCTGTTTTTT. The chain is built from TRBV5-1 and TRBJ2-2, with no clear D. Germline assignment: CDR1 SGHRS and CDR2 YFSETQ. With 1 base removed from V and 5 bases from J, the gap between germline ends came to 12 bases. This CDR3 is built from 15 residues.

This clonotype has ten or more counts. The chain is built from TRBV10-2 and TRBJ2-5; D not resolved. The CDR3 has 13 residues. Germline CDR1 reads WSHSY; CDR2 reads SAAADI. V lost 6 bases, J lost 2 bases, and 10 bases lay in between. The CDR3 region has the DNA TGCGCCAGCAGGCCTCCGATACAAGAGACCCAGTACTTC. Translating gives CASRPPIQETQYF.

This clonotype occurred many times. This sequence joins TRBV2 and TRBJ2-1, with 7 positions matching TRBD2. J was trimmed by 3 bases and V by 7 bases; bases with no gene match: 9. There are 15 residues in the CDR3. Germline-derived CDR1 and CDR2 are SNHLY and FYNNEI. The CDR3 DNA follows: TGTGCCAGCATCGTCCGTCTAGCGGTCTACAATGAGCAGTTCTTC. Amino acid sequence: CASIVRLAVYNEQFF.

This clonotype has at least ten counts. This sequence joins TRBV29-1 and TRBJ2-7; perhaps D is TRBD1 or TRBD2 (5 bases each). Germline values: CDR1 SQVTM, CDR2 ANQGSEA. The CDR3 spans 13 residues. With 4 bases removed from V and 6 bases from J, the gap between germline ends came to 16 bases. The CDR3 nucleotides read TGCAGCGTTGTAGTCGGGGCGGCCAGCGAGCAGTACTTC. Encoded protein: CSVVVGAASEQYF.

This clonotype has a handful of counts. The chain is built from TRBV7-2 and TRBJ1-4; D possibly corresponds to TRBD1 (5 bases). This CDR3 has 17 amino acids. The V end lost 5 bases, the J end lost 5 bases, and 21 bases lay between the germline ends. Germline V lookup: CDR1 SGHTA, CDR2 FQGNSA. CDR3 in amino acids: CASSISRGDWANEKLFF. The CDR3 region has the DNA TGTGCCAGCAGCATCAGTCGGGGGGATTGGGCCAATGAAAAACTGTTTTTT.

The sample holds many counts of this clonotype. V and J are TRBV7-8 and TRBJ1-2, with a tentative D call TRBD1 (6 bases). Per germline, CDR1 SGHVS and CDR2 FQNEAQ. Deletions cut 5 bases from V and 5 bases from J, with 24 bases between. The CDR3 covers 17 residues. CDR3 nucleotides: TGTGCCAGCAGCCTATACACCGGGACAATAAGTTTTTATGGCTACACCTTC. Protein sequence: CASSLYTGTISFYGYTF. The full variable domain, in which reference TRBV7-8 and TRBJ1-2 provide the parts outside the CDR3, is GAGVSQSPRYKVAKRGQDVALRCDPISGHVSLFWYQQALGQGPEFLTYFQNEAQLDKSGLPSDRFFAERPEGSVSTLKIQRTQQEDSAVYLCASSLYTGTISFYGYTFGSGTRLTVV.

This clonotype was recorded at least ten times. The V gene is TRBV20-1, the J gene TRBJ2-7; possibly TRBD2 for D (7 bases). The CDR3 has 14 amino acids. Trimming cost V 0 bases and J 3 bases, with 12 bases left between them. Germline loops: CDR1 DFQATT, CDR2 SNEGSKA (reference sequence). The CDR3 here is CSAREAGDYYEQYF. The CDR3 DNA sequence: TGCAGTGCTAGAGAAGCAGGGGACTACTACGAGCAGTACTTC.

The table lists this clonotype with many counts. This chain uses TRBV18 with TRBJ2-1; D gene uncertain. The CDR3 runs to 13 residues. Germline lookup yields CDR1 KGHSH and CDR2 LQKENI. Trimming removed 2 bases at V and 6 bases at J, with 8 bases between. The CDR3: CASSPRSANEQFF. The DNA for the CDR3 is TGTGCCAGCTCACCAAGGTCGGCCAATGAGCAGTTCTTC.

The V call is TRBV19, the J call TRBJ1-5; D possibly corresponds to TRBD1 (6 bases). The CDR3 covers 15 residues. Germline V gene lookup returns CDR1 LNHDA and CDR2 SQIVND (reference sequence). The V end was cut by 5 bases, the J end by 2 bases, with 13 bases between. The CDR3 spells CASSANRVRNQPQHF. For the CDR3, the DNA is TGTGCCAGTAGTGCAAACAGGGTACGCAATCAGCCCCAGCATTTT.

The chain carries TRBV7-6 and TRBJ2-2, with TRBD2 identical over 13 bases. CDR1 SGHVS and CDR2 FNYEAQ come from the germline V gene. The CDR3 has 18 amino acids. After removal of 2 bases from V and 4 bases from J, the junction contained 7 bases not matched to a gene. As DNA, the CDR3 is TGTGCCAGCAGCTTAACTAGCGGGAGGGCAACCTTCACCGGGGAGCTGTTTTTT. Protein: CASSLTSGRATFTGELFF.

J is TRBJ2-7 and V is TRBV15; D call uncertain. The germline gives CDR1 LNHNV, CDR2 YYDKDF (reference sequence). This CDR3 spans 15 amino acids. V lost 0 bases and J 3 bases, leaving 12 bases between the germline ends. CDR3 loop: CATSRDGGRDYEQYF. In nucleotides, the CDR3 is TGTGCCACCAGCAGAGATGGTGGCAGAGACTACGAGCAGTACTTC.

Ten or more counts support this clonotype. This chain connects TRBV7-9 to TRBJ2-1; 13 nucleotides line up with TRBD2. The V gene end was trimmed by 5 bases and the J gene end by 0 bases; junction bases not matched to a gene: 4. The V gene's germline CDR1 is SEHNR and CDR2 FQNEAQ (reference sequence). The CDR3 is made up of 17 amino acids. CDR3 amino acids: CASSPRTSGSSYNEQFF. The CDR3 DNA follows: TGTGCCAGCAGCCCCCGGACTAGCGGGAGCTCCTACAATGAGCAGTTCTTC.

The rearrangement joins TRBV4-1 to TRBJ2-7; D possibly corresponds to TRBD1 (6 bases). The V end was cut by 5 bases, the J end by 2 bases, with 19 bases between. Per germline, CDR1 MGHRA and CDR2 YSYEKL. The CDR3 contains 16 residues. This CDR3 reads CASSKRPGTSPYEQYF. CDR3 coding DNA: TGCGCCAGCAGCAAACGACCCGGGACATCGCCCTACGAGCAGTACTTC.

Many counts were recorded for this clonotype. The chain combines TRBV7-2 with TRBJ1-2; D gene unclear. Between the trimmed V and J ends, which lost 1 base and 7 bases, there was a span of 7 bases. This CDR3 contains 12 residues. CDR1 and CDR2 from the germline V gene are SGHTA and FQGNSA. CDR3 protein: CASSLEIGGYTF. In DNA, the CDR3 is TGTGCCAGCAGCTTAGAGATCGGTGGCTACACCTTC. The complete variable domain, with remaining parts taken from reference TRBV7-2 and TRBJ1-2, reads GAGVSQSPSNKVTEKGKDVELRCDPISGHTALYWYRQSLGQGLEFLIYFQGNSAPDKSGLPSDRFSAERTGGSVSTLTIQRTQQEDSAVYLCASSLEIGGYTFGSGTRLTVV.

This clonotype was observed at least ten times. This chain links TRBV7-2 with TRBJ2-6; tentative D call: TRBD2 (5 bases). The V end lost 0 bases, the J end lost 5 bases, and 11 bases lay between the germline ends. CDR1 and CDR2 (germline): SGHTA, FQGNSA. The CDR3 contains 16 residues. CDR3 nucleotides: TGTGCCAGCAGCTTAGCGAGGGCGCTCAGGGCCAACGTCCTGACTTTC. This gives the protein CASSLARALRANVLTF.

Ten or more counts support this clonotype. The genes are TRBV28 and TRBJ2-1; 9 bases agree with TRBD2. The germline V gene has CDR1 MDHEN and CDR2 SYDVKM. The CDR3 consists of 16 residues. J gave up 1 base and V 6 bases, and 7 bases lay outside the gene matches. The CDR3 loop reads CASRSASGTSYNEQFF. For the CDR3, the DNA is TGTGCCAGCAGATCAGCTAGCGGGACGTCCTACAATGAGCAGTTCTTC.

The chain is built from TRBV29-1 and TRBJ2-3; possible D gene TRBD2, 6 bases. Between the trimmed V and J ends, which lost 7 bases and 10 bases, there was a span of 12 bases. CDR1 and CDR2 from the germline V gene are SQVTM and ANQGSEA. The CDR3 has 10 residues. In DNA, the CDR3 is TGCAGCGCGGGGGACCGCCCGCAGTATTTT. Translation gives CSAGDRPQYF.